The 20 T cell receptor beta chains given below trace back to one sample, sequenced in a study of T cell changes during pregnancy in multiple sclerosis. The table came from immunoSEQ multiplex PCR; TCRdb's copy has only in-frame clones and leaves some out. The top ten clones hold 3.5% to 4% of a sample with around 30,000 clones, about 90% of them seen once. This specimen consisted of CD8+ T cells from peripheral blood mononuclear cells, obtained in the third trimester of pregnancy. Receptor source: a female donor with multiple sclerosis, enrolled in a pregnancy study.

The CDR3, as DNA: TGTGCCAGCAGCTTAGTGACTAGCGGGGCATCCTACGAGCAGTACTTC. Translating it yields CASSLVTSGASYEQYF. This rearrangement joins TRBV11-2 to TRBJ2-7, with 11 bases lining up with TRBD2. CDR3 length: 16 amino acids. Germline V lookup: CDR1 SGHAT, CDR2 FQNNGV. Trimming at V came to 1 base and at J to 1 base, leaving 3 bases not matched to a gene.

The gene calls are TRBV11-2 and TRBJ2-1, with 7 bases identical to TRBD1. Germline CDR1 SGHAT, CDR2 FQNNGV. The junction had 3 bases not matched to a gene; V was cut back by 1 base and J by 3 bases. This CDR3 comprises 15 residues. CDR3 loop: CASSLGDSFYNEQFF. CDR3 DNA sequence: TGTGCCAGCAGCTTAGGGGACAGCTTCTACAATGAGCAGTTCTTC. Variable domain in full (rest from reference TRBV11-2 and TRBJ2-1): EAGVAQSPRYKIIEKRQSVAFWCNPISGHATLYWYQQILGQGPKLLIQFQNNGVVDDSQLPKDRFSAERLKGVDSTLKIQPAKLEDSAVYLCASSLGDSFYNEQFFGPGTRLTVL.

This chain connects TRBV7-2 to TRBJ2-3; a possible D gene is TRBD2 (6 bases). Trimming took 5 bases from V and 1 from J, leaving 16 bases between them. Per the germline V gene, CDR1 is SGHTA and CDR2 is FQGNSA. The CDR3 has 16 residues. In DNA form, the CDR3 reads TGTGCCAGCAGCCTCCGCCAGTCGGGGGGCACAGATACGCAGTATTTT. Its protein product is CASSLRQSGGTDTQYF.

This clone is medium-sized within its sample. The chain is built from TRBV7-8 and TRBJ2-3; 9 bases fit TRBD2. The CDR3 contains 15 residues. Germline-derived CDR1 and CDR2 are SGHVS and FQNEAQ. V shed 3 bases and J 2 bases; nucleotides not matched to a gene: 3. The CDR3 coding sequence is TGTGCCAGCAGCTTTGCTAGCGGGGCCACAGATACGCAGTATTTT. Translating gives CASSFASGATDTQYF.

This clone appeared a single time. The chain uses TRBV6-5 and TRBJ1-5; TRBD1 agrees at 9 bases. V lost 6 bases, J lost 7 bases, and 7 bases stayed unmatched. Germline V CDR1 and CDR2: MNHEY, SVGAGI. The CDR3 totals 14 residues. CDR3 DNA sequence: TGTGCCAGCAGCCTCGACAGGGGGAGGCAGCCCCAGCATTTT. This encodes CASSLDRGRQPQHF.

This clone was seen a single time. The genes are TRBV15 and TRBJ1-5, with 7 positions matching TRBD1. This CDR3 is built from 15 residues. Germline V CDR1 and CDR2: LNHNV, YYDKDF (reference sequence). After removal of 3 bases from V and 5 bases from J, the junction contained 7 bases not matched to a gene. The CDR3 is CATSRESGGYQPQHF. CDR3 bases: TGTGCCACCAGCAGGGAGTCAGGGGGGTATCAGCCCCAGCATTTT.

This chain joins TRBV5-4 and TRBJ1-1; a possible D gene is TRBD1 (5 bases). Germline V CDR1 and CDR2: SGHNT, YYREEE (reference sequence). Trimming took off 1 base at V and 0 bases at J, with 10 bases between the two ends. The CDR3 spans 15 residues. In DNA form, the CDR3 reads TGTGCCAGCAGCTTGTCTCCGGGGGTGAACACTGAAGCTTTCTTT. Protein: CASSLSPGVNTEAFF. The variable domain in full, with the rest retrieved from reference TRBV5-4 and TRBJ1-1, is ETGVTQSPTHLIKTRGQQVTLRCSSQSGHNTVSWYQQALGQGPQFIFQYYREEENGRGNFPPRFSGLQFPNYSSELNVNALELDDSALYLCASSLSPGVNTEAFFGQGTRLTVV.

V is TRBV6-5 and J is TRBJ2-5; 9 nucleotides agree with TRBD1. The CDR3 loop spans 15 amino acids. Germline assignment: CDR1 MNHEY and CDR2 SVGAGI. Trimming removed 6 bases from V and 0 bases from J; junction bases left unmatched: 5. CDR3 nucleotides: TGTGCCAGCAGCGGGACAGGGATGTACCAAGAGACCCAGTACTTC. Translated: CASSGTGMYQETQYF.

This clone has a single count. The V call is TRBV7-6, the J call TRBJ2-7, with a tentative D call TRBD1 (6 bases). Germline V gene sequence: CDR1 SGHVS, CDR2 FNYEAQ. The CDR3 spans 14 residues. The ends were cut back, 5 bases at V and 2 bases at J, with 13 bases in the middle. The CDR3 spells CASSPGAATYEQYF. In DNA, the CDR3 is TGTGCCAGCAGCCCAGGGGCAGCGACCTACGAGCAGTACTTC.

The J gene is TRBJ1-2, the V gene TRBV2, with no clear D. The CDR3 spans 16 residues. Trimming shortened V by 1 base and J by 4 bases, and 16 bases separated the two germline ends. CDR1 SNHLY and CDR2 FYNNEI come from the germline V gene. CDR3 protein: CASSEETDPQAYGYTF. As DNA, the CDR3 is TGTGCCAGCAGTGAAGAGACCGACCCCCAGGCCTATGGCTACACCTTC.

This clone was seen a single time. CDR3 sequence: CASSLWGTAGQETQYF. The DNA of the CDR3 is TGTGCCAGCAGTTTATGGGGGACAGCCGGCCAAGAGACCCAGTACTTC. The chain employs TRBV27 and TRBJ2-5; 7 positions agree with TRBD1. Germline assignment: CDR1 MNHEY and CDR2 SMNVEV (reference sequence). V dropped 1 base and J dropped 1; count of bases not matched to a gene: 6. CDR3 size: 16 residues.

The chain's CDR3 is CASSHIGQGFSYEQYF. CDR3 nucleotides: TGTGCCAGCAGTCACATTGGACAGGGATTCTCCTACGAGCAGTACTTC. The J gene is TRBJ2-7, the V gene TRBV4-2, with 8 bases fitting TRBD1. This CDR3 has 16 residues. V lost 6 bases, J lost 0 bases, and 10 bases stayed unmatched. CDR1 LGHNA and CDR2 YNFKEQ come from the germline V gene.

The CDR3 loop is CASSYEGDVTEAFF. CDR3 DNA: TGTGCCAGCAGTTACGAAGGGGATGTCACTGAAGCTTTCTTT. The chain has TRBV6-5 and TRBJ1-1; tentative D call: TRBD1 (5 bases). The CDR3 runs 14 residues. Deletions cut 2 bases from V and 4 bases from J, with 11 bases between. Germline V gene lookup returns CDR1 MNHEY and CDR2 SVGAGI.

The chain carries TRBV18 and TRBJ1-2, with D hard to call. V lost 6 bases to trimming and J lost 1 base, with 9 bases between them. The CDR3 spans 13 residues. Germline assignment: CDR1 KGHSH and CDR2 LQKENI. CDR3 in DNA: TGTGCCAGCTCCTGGGAGGATAACTATGGCTACACCTTC. Translation: CASSWEDNYGYTF.

Only a few counts were recorded for this clone. This chain joins TRBV7-8 and TRBJ1-6; 7 positions agree with TRBD1. The CDR3 spans 14 residues. The germline gives CDR1 SGHVS, CDR2 FQNEAQ. With V trimmed by 8 bases and J by 7 bases, 8 bases remained unmatched. CDR3 sequence (DNA): TGTGCCAGCGGAGGGGGCCCGAGGAATTCACCCCTCCACTTT. Its translation: CASGGGPRNSPLHF. The entire variable domain, with the rest obtained from reference TRBV7-8 and TRBJ1-6, is as follows: GAGVSQSPRYKVAKRGQDVALRCDPISGHVSLFWYQQALGQGPEFLTYFQNEAQLDKSGLPSDRFFAERPEGSVSTLKIQRTQQEDSAVYLCASGGGPRNSPLHFGNGTRLTVT.

This chain connects TRBV7-2 to TRBJ2-3; 8 bases map to TRBD2. CDR3 length equals 17 residues. After removal of 5 bases from V and 0 bases from J, the junction contained 10 bases not matched to a gene. Germline V lookup: CDR1 SGHTA, CDR2 FQGNSA. The CDR3, as DNA: TGTGCCAGCAGCCTTCAGCGGGGGCCCTCTAGCACAGATACGCAGTATTTT. Protein: CASSLQRGPSSTDTQYF.

The chain is built from TRBV5-1 and TRBJ1-1, with D unresolved. This CDR3 is 14 amino acids long. V gave up 0 bases and J gave up 4 bases, with 10 bases separating them. Germline V gene data show CDR1 as SGHRS and CDR2 as YFSETQ. CDR3 coding DNA: TGCGCCAGCAGCTTGGACCCGAGGAGCACTGAAGCTTTCTTT. Encoded protein: CASSLDPRSTEAFF.

This clone was counted a single time. The V gene is TRBV4-2, the J gene TRBJ1-5; 7 positions match TRBD1. This CDR3 spans 14 amino acids. Germline CDR1 LGHNA, CDR2 YNFKEQ. The V and J ends lost 4 bases and 6 bases, in that order; junction bases with no gene match: 6. CDR3 DNA sequence: TGTGCCAGCAGCCCCTCACAGGGGATTCAGCCCCAGCATTTT. Protein sequence: CASSPSQGIQPQHF.

This chain links TRBV4-1 with TRBJ2-1; possible D gene TRBD1, 5 bases. Germline CDR1 and CDR2: MGHRA and YSYEKL. The CDR3 contains 17 residues. Trimming took 0 bases from V and 2 from J, leaving 14 bases between them. The CDR3 DNA is TGCGCCAGCAGCCAAGATGGACAAACTACCCCCTACAATGAGCAGTTCTTC. Protein product: CASSQDGQTTPYNEQFF.

CDR3 sequence reads: CASSEGGANSPLHF. The CDR3 nucleotides read TGTGCCAGCAGCGAAGGTGGGGCCAATTCACCCCTCCACTTT. The chain is built from TRBV9 and TRBJ1-6; tentatively, D is TRBD1 (5 bases). CDR3 size: 14 residues. The germline V gene has CDR1 SGDLS and CDR2 YYNGEE. Trimming left V 3 bases short and J 7 bases short, with 11 bases between.